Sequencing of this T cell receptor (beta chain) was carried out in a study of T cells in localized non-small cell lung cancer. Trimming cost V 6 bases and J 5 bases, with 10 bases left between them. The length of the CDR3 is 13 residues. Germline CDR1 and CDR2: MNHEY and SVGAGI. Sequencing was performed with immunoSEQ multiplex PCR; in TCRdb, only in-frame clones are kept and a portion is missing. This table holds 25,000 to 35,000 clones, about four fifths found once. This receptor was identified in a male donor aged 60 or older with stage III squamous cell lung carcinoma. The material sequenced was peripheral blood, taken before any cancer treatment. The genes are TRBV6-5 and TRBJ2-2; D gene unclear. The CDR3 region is CASSLDHTGELFF. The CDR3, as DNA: TGTGCCAGCAGCTTGGACCATACCGGGGAGCTGTTTTTT.